This T cell receptor beta chain emerged from a study of cytomegalovirus exposure and HLA in healthy donors. The PCR used 60 Vbeta and 13 Jbeta primers. Only in-frame clones appear in the TCRdb table, and some are missing; sequencing was by immunoSEQ multiplex PCR. The repertoire holds 170,000 or so clones, with 70% to 85% as singletons. Whole-study findings and limits: Versus the roughly 670-donor mean, an Asian-associated ancestry cluster reportedly showed fewer N-insertions in a later analysis.

V was clipped by 0 bases and J by 5 bases, with 15 bases between them. CDR3 length: 15 residues. In germline, CDR1 is SGHRS, CDR2 YFSETQ. This clone has only a few counts. No antigen is known for it. The rearrangement joins TRBV5-1 to TRBJ2-7; D perhaps matches TRBD1 (5 bases). The TCR comes from a woman in her thirties in good health and CMV-seronegative. What was sequenced was PBMCs. The CDR3 is CASSLEGAWWDEQYF. CDR3 in DNA: TGCGCCAGCAGCTTGGAAGGGGCCTGGTGGGACGAGCAGTACTTC.